This T cell receptor (beta chain) stems from a study of graft-versus-host responses after intestinal transplantation. On the study more broadly: Isolated intestinal, liver-intestinal, or multivisceral transplants were what recipients had.

The CDR3 loop spans 14 amino acids. The germline CDR1 and CDR2 sequences are SNHLY and FYNNEI. V was shortened by 7 bases and J by 9 bases, with 19 bases between the two germline ends. Remarks on this clone: Its antigen is currently unknown.

The assay was immunoSEQ multiplex PCR, and TCRdb's table has in-frame clones only and misses some. Here the sample spans about 120,000 clones, around nine tenths being singletons. The sample here was unstimulated CD4+ T cells sorted from spleen or lymph node cells, taken before intestinal transplant. The rearrangement links TRBV2 to TRBJ2-1, with D perhaps TRBD2 (6 bases). This TCR derives from a human donor who received an intestinal transplant. Written as DNA, the CDR3 is TGTGCCAGCATTTTCGGGAGAGGTAGGGGTGAGCAGTTCTTC. Amino acids: CASIFGRGRGEQFF.